This T cell receptor beta chain was sequenced during a study of blood T cell repertoires in COVID-19. Generated by immunoSEQ multiplex PCR, the TCRdb table keeps only in-frame clones and is missing some. Found here are approximately 280,000 clones, approximately 89% of them singletons; the top ten hold roughly an eighth. The CDR3 has 13 residues. Deletions cut 4 bases from V and 4 bases from J, with 10 bases between. Germline assignment: CDR1 LGHDT and CDR2 YNNKEL (reference sequence). The V call is TRBV3-1 (or the pseudogene TRBV3-2), the J call TRBJ1-2, with D hard to call. The specimen sequenced was peripheral blood. The clonotype was recovered from an older woman with acute or convalescent COVID-19. This CDR3 is CASSPQGGYGYTF. The DNA of the CDR3 is TGTGCCAGCAGCCCCCAAGGAGGCTATGGCTACACCTTC.